This note documents a single TCR beta chain sequence. The data were taken from a study of blood T cell repertoires in COVID-19. As for the study in general: Material from acute and convalescent COVID-19 was sourced from the United States, Italy and Spain. T cells, B-cell-depleted T cells, or PBMCs provided the cDNA or gDNA that served as material.

Per the original methods: Amplification of reference gene primers provided the estimated nucleated cell counts. Libraries were prepared by immunoSEQ multiplex PCR; TCRdb keeps only in-frame clonotypes and omits some of them. V and J calls and clone size follow that table, whereas D and trimming were derived from the DNA. This repertoire shows some 86,000 clones, approximately 81% found once; its top ten account for about 14%. The CDR3 extends over 13 amino acids. Per germline, CDR1 PRHDT and CDR2 FYEKMQ (reference sequence). The V segment lost 5 bases and the J segment 4 bases; nucleotides outside the gene matches: 3.

The chain recombines TRBV13 with TRBJ1-1; 8 bases line up with TRBD1. The TCR was taken from a woman in her sixties or seventies with acute or convalescent COVID-19. Sequencing was done on a sample of peripheral blood. DNA for the CDR3: TGTGCCAGCAGCGATACAGGGGGCACTGAAGCTTTCTTT. The encoded protein is CASSDTGGTEAFF.